These 21 T cell receptor beta chains came from one sample sequenced in a study of shared clonotypes between healthy human individuals (TCRdb year 2020). Library prep was done by the immunoSEQ multiplex PCR assay. TCRdb obtained this table from immuneACCESS and retained in-frame rearrangements with V and J assigned. These tables miss some clones; where compared with another copy, unresolved V genes account for less than half of the shortfall, and the remainder is unexplained. For this sample there are about 1 million clones; around 74% appear just once. Roughly 1.4% of the sample belongs to the ten largest clones. Sequenced sample: memory CD4+ T cells sorted from blood. Per the publication, the cell subset or site label means: CD45RA-negative fraction. The receptors were sampled from a man aged 18 to 35 in good health.

The rearrangement joins TRBV27 to TRBJ2-7, with unresolved D. Per germline, CDR1 MNHEY and CDR2 SMNVEV (reference sequence). Trimming took off 0 bases at V and 0 bases at J, with 12 bases between the two ends. The CDR3 sequence is 16 residues long. This CDR3 is CASSLSWAALSYEQYF. DNA for the CDR3: TGTGCCAGCAGTTTATCTTGGGCAGCGCTCTCCTACGAGCAGTACTTC.

The chain joins TRBV7-3 to TRBJ1-5; 12 nucleotides agree with TRBD1. The germline CDR1 and CDR2 sequences are SGHTA and FQGTGA. The CDR3 consists of 19 residues. V lost 3 bases to trimming and J lost 2 bases; unmatched junction nucleotides: 11. The CDR3 nucleotides are TGTGCCAGCAGCTTCCGGGACAGGGGGCCCCTGGGCCGCAATCAGCCCCAGCATTTT. Amino acid sequence: CASSFRDRGPLGRNQPQHF.

The chain employs TRBV6-1 and TRBJ2-3; TRBD2 matches 10 bases. There are 16 residues in the CDR3. With V trimmed by 1 base and J by 4 bases, 5 bases remained unmatched. Looked up from germline, CDR1 is MNHNS and CDR2 is SASEGT. The CDR3 sequence: CASSEVSGGGSDTQYF. The CDR3 DNA is TGTGCCAGCAGTGAAGTAAGCGGGGGGGGCTCAGATACGCAGTATTTT.

The rearrangement uses TRBV27 and TRBJ2-2; no firm D call. This CDR3 is built from 14 residues. In germline, CDR1 is MNHEY, CDR2 SMNVEV (reference sequence). Trimming took 0 bases from V and 4 from J, leaving 6 bases between them. In DNA form, the CDR3 reads TGTGCCAGCAGTTTATCCTGGGGCACCGGGGAGCTGTTTTTT. Its protein product is CASSLSWGTGELFF.

The rearrangement links TRBV18 to TRBJ1-1; D is undetermined. Deletions cut 3 bases from V and 4 bases from J, with 9 bases between. The germline V gene encodes CDR1 KGHSH and CDR2 LQKENI. The CDR3 has 13 residues. DNA of the CDR3: TGTGCCAGCTCACCGACTCGGGGCACTGAAGCTTTCTTT. Residues: CASSPTRGTEAFF.

On this clone: Other DNA variants within this sample encode the same CDR3. The V gene is TRBV5-1, the J gene TRBJ2-5; D may be TRBD2 (5 bases). The V end lost 2 bases, the J end lost 0 bases, and 8 bases lay between the germline ends. Germline-derived CDR1 and CDR2 are SGHRS and YFSETQ. This CDR3 comprises 14 residues. The CDR3 DNA is TGCGCCAGCAGCTTCCGGGGTAACCAAGAGACCCAGTACTTC. Its translation is CASSFRGNQETQYF.

Comment on this clone: This specimen includes other DNA sequences encoding the same CDR3. The rearrangement links TRBV7-3 to TRBJ1-5, with D unclear. This CDR3 comprises 13 residues. The germline V gene has CDR1 SGHTA and CDR2 FQGTGA. V shed 5 bases and J shed 0 bases, with 5 bases lying between them. The CDR3 sequence: CASSRDSNQPQHF. Here the CDR3 DNA reads TGTGCCAGCAGCAGGGATAGCAATCAGCCCCAGCATTTT.

The rearrangement joins TRBV7-6 to TRBJ2-7, with TRBD1 matching over 7 bases. Losses at the gene ends were 8 bases for V and 4 bases for J; bases not matched to a gene: 11. Germline V gene sequence: CDR1 SGHVS, CDR2 FNYEAQ. This CDR3 spans 14 amino acids. The CDR3 loop reads CASFTPGQRYEQYF. The CDR3, as DNA: TGTGCCAGCTTCACTCCGGGACAGAGGTACGAGCAGTACTTC.

The rearrangement joins TRBV6-5 to TRBJ1-1; no firm D call. The germline gives CDR1 MNHEY, CDR2 SVGAGI. The CDR3 is 14 amino acids. Trimming left V 5 bases short and J 0 bases short, with 10 bases between. The CDR3 is CASSLWNMNTEAFF. The CDR3 DNA sequence: TGTGCCAGCAGTCTTTGGAACATGAACACTGAAGCTTTCTTT.

V gene TRBV9 combines with J gene TRBJ2-7, with 8 bases lining up with TRBD2. Trimming cost V 1 base and J 6 bases; bases outside gene matches: 9. From germline, CDR1 is SGDLS and CDR2 YYNGEE. The CDR3 has 15 residues. The CDR3 reads CASSVNPGGLREQYF. In nucleotides, the CDR3 is TGTGCCAGCAGCGTAAATCCGGGGGGGTTGCGCGAGCAGTACTTC. The full variable domain, with the rest looked up from reference TRBV9 and TRBJ2-7, is DSGVTQTPKHLITATGQRVTLRCSPRSGDLSVYWYQQSLDQGLQFLIQYYNGEERAKGNILERFSAQQFPDLHSELNLSSLELGDSALYFCASSVNPGGLREQYFGPGTRLTVT.

The V gene is TRBV28, the J gene TRBJ1-2; TRBD1 matches at 9 bases. Losses at the gene ends were 6 bases for V and 4 bases for J; bases not matched to a gene: 3. The germline CDR1 and CDR2 sequences are MDHEN and SYDVKM. This CDR3 region has 13 residues. The CDR3 is CASRTGGFYGYTF. In nucleotides, the CDR3 is TGTGCCAGCAGAACAGGGGGCTTCTATGGCTACACCTTC.

The rearrangement uses TRBV7-8 and TRBJ2-5; D remains ambiguous. The J call may be wrong; the DNA end is better matched by TRBJ2-7. The germline V gene has CDR1 SGHVS and CDR2 FQNEAQ. The CDR3 contains 11 residues. As DNA, the CDR3 is TGTGCCAGCAGTGTTGAATACGAGCAGTACTTC. This translates into CASSVEYEQYF.

The V call is TRBV7-2, the J call TRBJ2-4, with D unclear. Trimming took 5 bases from V and 0 from J, leaving 11 bases between them. Germline V lookup: CDR1 SGHTA, CDR2 FQGNSA. This CDR3 comprises 15 residues. The CDR3, as DNA: TGTGCCAGCAGCCGCGGACGGCTAGCCAAAAACATTCAGTACTTC. Translated, it gives CASSRGRLAKNIQYF.

The gene calls are TRBV30 and TRBJ2-2, with TRBD2 matching 8 bases. Trimming at V came to 3 bases and at J to 5 bases, leaving 5 bases not matched to a gene. This CDR3 has 14 amino acids. The germline CDR1 and CDR2 sequences are GTSNPN and SVGIG (reference sequence). CDR3 sequence: CAWRVSGGTGELFF. The CDR3 bases are TGTGCCTGGAGGGTCTCGGGGGGGACCGGGGAGCTGTTTTTT.

The gene calls are TRBV30 and TRBJ1-6, with D possibly being TRBD1 (5 bases). The CDR3 length is 13 residues. Germline values: CDR1 GTSNPN, CDR2 SVGIG (reference sequence). Trimming took off 4 bases at V and 9 bases at J, with 13 bases between the two ends. CDR3 DNA: TGTGCCTGGAATCGGGGCCCAGGTTCACCCCTCCACTTT. Its translation is CAWNRGPGSPLHF.

Worth noting for this clone: The same CDR3 is also encoded by other DNA sequences in this sample. V usage is TRBV15 and J usage is TRBJ2-1; D might be TRBD1 (5 bases). The CDR3 extends over 14 amino acids. Germline CDR1 is LNHNV and CDR2 is YYDKDF (reference sequence). V lost 1 base, J lost 9 bases, and 13 bases lay in between. In DNA form, the CDR3 reads TGTGCCACCAGCAGAGGTGGCCCAAGGGGTGAGCAGTTCTTC. Translation gives CATSRGGPRGEQFF.

This clone was seen a single time. This chain uses TRBV28 with TRBJ1-4; maybe TRBD1 (5 bases). The V end lost 3 bases, the J end lost 4 bases, and 9 bases lay between the germline ends. Germline V gene lookup returns CDR1 MDHEN and CDR2 SYDVKM. This CDR3 has 14 amino acids. CDR3 DNA: TGTGCCAGCAGTTTTTTTAGGGGTAATGAAAAACTGTTTTTT. Translated: CASSFFRGNEKLFF.

The chain uses TRBV5-1 and TRBJ1-6; D is uncertain. The V gene's germline CDR1 is SGHRS and CDR2 YFSETQ. The CDR3 is 15 residues long. Trimming took 4 bases from V and 10 from J, leaving 18 bases between them. The CDR3 sequence is CASSPDGPVSSPLHF. CDR3 bases: TGCGCCAGCAGCCCGGACGGGCCCGTGAGCTCACCCCTCCACTTT.

The rearrangement joins TRBV25-1 to TRBJ2-7; 10 positions match TRBD1. After removal of 3 bases from V and 5 bases from J, the junction contained 10 bases not matched to a gene. The CDR3 consists of 16 residues. Per the germline V gene, CDR1 is MGHDK and CDR2 is SYGVNS. The CDR3 sequence: CASSDLIGDRGHEQYF. CDR3 nucleotides: TGTGCCAGCAGTGATTTAATAGGGGACAGGGGTCACGAGCAGTACTTC.

This chain uses TRBV6-1 with TRBJ2-3, with D hard to call. V dropped 0 bases and J dropped 8 bases, with 15 bases sitting between them. Germline CDR1 reads MNHNS; CDR2 reads SASEGT. The CDR3 length is 15 residues. CDR3 in DNA: TGTGCCAGCAGTGAAGCGCAACACCGTTGGGGTACGCAGTATTTT. It encodes CASSEAQHRWGTQYF.

V usage is TRBV10-3 and J usage is TRBJ1-5, with D perhaps matching TRBD1 (5 bases). This CDR3 contains 15 residues. The ends were cut back, 2 bases at V and 9 bases at J, with 17 bases in the middle. Germline assignment: CDR1 ENHRY and CDR2 SYGVKD. CDR3 region: CAISESWGGRAPQHF. The CDR3, as DNA: TGTGCCATCAGTGAGAGTTGGGGGGGTAGGGCGCCCCAGCATTTT.